This TCR beta chain was captured in a study of blood T cells in healthy people across ages. A second 7 to 11 cycle PCR used barcoded and J-beta primers. Using its own MiXCR run on the 5' RACE reads, TCRdb lists one record per CDR3 protein. The sample has just under 750,000 distinct CDR3 sequences, about 24% seen once. The CDR3 has 12 residues. It was about 10 milliliters of peripheral blood that were drawn from each donor. Sample: blood. The TCR was taken from a man between 65 and 85 years old in good health. V and J are TRBV12-3 or TRBV12-4 and TRBJ2-5, with D possibly TRBD1 on 5 matching bases. The J call is uncertain, as TRBJ2-7 better fits the DNA end. CDR3: CASSFARAEQYF. The CDR3 nucleotides read TGTGCCAGCAGTTTTGCCAGGGCCGAGCAGTACTTC.